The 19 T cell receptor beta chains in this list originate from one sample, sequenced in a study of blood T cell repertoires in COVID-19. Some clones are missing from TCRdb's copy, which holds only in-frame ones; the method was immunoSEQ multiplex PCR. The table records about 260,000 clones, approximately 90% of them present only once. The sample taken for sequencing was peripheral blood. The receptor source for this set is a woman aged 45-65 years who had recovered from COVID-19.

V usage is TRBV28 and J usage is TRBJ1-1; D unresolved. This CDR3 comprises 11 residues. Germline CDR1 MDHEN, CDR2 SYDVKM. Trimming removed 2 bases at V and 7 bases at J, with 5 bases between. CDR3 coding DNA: TGTGCCAGCAGTTTACTAAGTGAAGCTTTCTTT. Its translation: CASSLLSEAFF. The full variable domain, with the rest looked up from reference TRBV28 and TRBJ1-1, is DVKVTQSSRYLVKRTGEKVFLECVQDMDHENMFWYRQDPGLGLRLIYFSYDVKMKEKGDIPEGYSVSREKKERFSLILESASTNQTSMYLCASSLLSEAFFGQGTRLTVV.

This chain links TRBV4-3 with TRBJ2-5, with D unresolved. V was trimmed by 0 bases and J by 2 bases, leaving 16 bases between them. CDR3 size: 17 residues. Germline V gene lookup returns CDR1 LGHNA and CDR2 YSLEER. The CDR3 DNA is TGCGCCAGCAGCCAAGATCGGGTGAACACCCGACAAGAGACCCAGTACTTC. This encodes CASSQDRVNTRQETQYF.

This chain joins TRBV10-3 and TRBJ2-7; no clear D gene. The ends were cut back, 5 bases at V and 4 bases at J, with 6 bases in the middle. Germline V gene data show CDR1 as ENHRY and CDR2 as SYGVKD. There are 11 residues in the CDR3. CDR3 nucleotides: TGTGCCATCAGTCCTATGTACGAGCAGTACTTC. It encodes CAISPMYEQYF.

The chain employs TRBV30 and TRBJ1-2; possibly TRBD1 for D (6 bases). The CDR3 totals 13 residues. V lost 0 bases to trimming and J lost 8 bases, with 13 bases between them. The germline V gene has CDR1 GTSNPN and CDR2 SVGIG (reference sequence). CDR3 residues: CAWSVRDIVGYTF. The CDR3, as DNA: TGTGCCTGGAGTGTAAGGGACATAGTGGGCTACACCTTC.

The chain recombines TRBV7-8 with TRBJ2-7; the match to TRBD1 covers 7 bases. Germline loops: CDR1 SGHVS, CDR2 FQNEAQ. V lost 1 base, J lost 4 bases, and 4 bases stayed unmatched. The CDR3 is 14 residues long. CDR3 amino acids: CASSLGIQGYEQYF. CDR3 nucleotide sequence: TGTGCCAGCAGCTTAGGGATACAGGGGTACGAGCAGTACTTC.

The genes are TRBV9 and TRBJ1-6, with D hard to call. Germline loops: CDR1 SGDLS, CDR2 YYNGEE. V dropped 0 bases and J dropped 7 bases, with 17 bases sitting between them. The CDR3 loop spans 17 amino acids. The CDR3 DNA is TGTGCCAGCAGCGTAGGTGAGGGCCCCCGCGCCAATTCACCCCTCCACTTT. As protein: CASSVGEGPRANSPLHF.

The CDR3 here is CASSWGLAGVNSYEQYF. In DNA, the CDR3 is TGTGCCAGCAGCTGGGGACTAGCGGGGGTGAACTCCTACGAGCAGTACTTC. The chain links TRBV7-2 to TRBJ2-7, with 14 nucleotides matching TRBD2. Germline-derived CDR1 and CDR2 are SGHTA and FQGNSA. The CDR3 extends over 17 amino acids. V shed 4 bases and J 0 bases; nucleotides not matched to a gene: 5.

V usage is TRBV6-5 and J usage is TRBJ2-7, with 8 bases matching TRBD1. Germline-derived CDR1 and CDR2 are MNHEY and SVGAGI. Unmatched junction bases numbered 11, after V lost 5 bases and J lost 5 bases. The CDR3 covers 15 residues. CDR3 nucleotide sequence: TGTGCCAGCAGTCCAACCCCATTACAGGGGGACGAGCAGTACTTC. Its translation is CASSPTPLQGDEQYF.

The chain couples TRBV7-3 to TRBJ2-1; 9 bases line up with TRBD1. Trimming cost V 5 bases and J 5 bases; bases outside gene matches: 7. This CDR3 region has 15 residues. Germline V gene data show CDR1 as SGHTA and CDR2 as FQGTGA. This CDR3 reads CASSPAGTGNNEQFF. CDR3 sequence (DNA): TGTGCCAGCAGCCCCGCCGGGACAGGGAACAATGAGCAGTTCTTC.

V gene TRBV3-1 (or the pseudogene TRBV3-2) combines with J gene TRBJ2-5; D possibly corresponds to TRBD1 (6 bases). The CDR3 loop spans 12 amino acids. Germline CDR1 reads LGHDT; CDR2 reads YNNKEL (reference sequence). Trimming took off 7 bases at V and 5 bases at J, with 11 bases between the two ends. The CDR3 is CASMGAGETQYF. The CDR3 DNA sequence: TGTGCCAGCATGGGGGCCGGGGAGACCCAGTACTTC.

DNA of the CDR3: TGCGCCTCCCCGAGGCAGCCTATATCTCTGGGGGCTTCCTACAATGAGCAGTTCTTC. Encoded protein: CASPRQPISLGASYNEQFF. The chain links TRBV5-1 to TRBJ2-1; a possible D gene is TRBD1 (6 bases). The CDR3 loop spans 19 amino acids. Trimming pared 10 bases from V and 1 base from J, leaving 30 bases between. Germline values: CDR1 SGHRS, CDR2 YFSETQ.

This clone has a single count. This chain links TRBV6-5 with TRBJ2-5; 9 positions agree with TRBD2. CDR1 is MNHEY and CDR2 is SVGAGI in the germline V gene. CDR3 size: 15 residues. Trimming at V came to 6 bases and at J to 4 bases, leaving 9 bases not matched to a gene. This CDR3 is CASRRAGGIGETQYF. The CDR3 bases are TGTGCCAGCAGGAGGGCGGGGGGGATAGGAGAGACCCAGTACTTC.

The CDR3 nucleotides read TGTGCCAGCAGCTTGAGGAACAGAGAAGCTTTCTTT. Protein: CASSLRNREAFF. J is TRBJ1-1 and V is TRBV5-6; unclear D gene. Germline V lookup: CDR1 SGHDT, CDR2 YYEEEE. Trimming removed 1 base at V and 8 bases at J, with 9 bases between. The CDR3 consists of 12 residues.

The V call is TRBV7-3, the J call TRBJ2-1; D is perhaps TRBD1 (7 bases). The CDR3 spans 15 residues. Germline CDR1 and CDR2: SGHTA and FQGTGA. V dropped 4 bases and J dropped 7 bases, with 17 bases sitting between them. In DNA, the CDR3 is TGTGCCAGCAGCTCCTCGAGGGCAGGGGGGAATGAGCAGTTCTTC. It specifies CASSSSRAGGNEQFF.

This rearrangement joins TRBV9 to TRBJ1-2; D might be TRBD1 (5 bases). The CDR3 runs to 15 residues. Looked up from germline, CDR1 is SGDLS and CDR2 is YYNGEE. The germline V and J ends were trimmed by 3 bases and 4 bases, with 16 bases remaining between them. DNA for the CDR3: TGTGCCAGCAGCGACAGGTCTGTGGCTTCCTATGGCTACACCTTC. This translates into CASSDRSVASYGYTF.

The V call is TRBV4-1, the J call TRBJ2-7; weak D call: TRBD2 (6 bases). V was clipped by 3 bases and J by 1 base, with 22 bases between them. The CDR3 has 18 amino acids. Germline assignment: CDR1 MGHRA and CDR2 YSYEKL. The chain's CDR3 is CASSQDPSAGPLSYEQYF. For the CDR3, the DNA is TGCGCCAGCAGCCAGGACCCCTCTGCGGGGCCTTTATCCTACGAGCAGTACTTC.

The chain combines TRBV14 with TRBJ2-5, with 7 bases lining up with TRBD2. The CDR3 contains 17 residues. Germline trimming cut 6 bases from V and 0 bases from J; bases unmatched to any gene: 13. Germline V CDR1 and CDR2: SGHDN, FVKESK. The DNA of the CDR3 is TGTGCCAGCAGAGCCGGGACTAAGGGTCGCTACCAAGAGACCCAGTACTTC. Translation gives CASRAGTKGRYQETQYF.

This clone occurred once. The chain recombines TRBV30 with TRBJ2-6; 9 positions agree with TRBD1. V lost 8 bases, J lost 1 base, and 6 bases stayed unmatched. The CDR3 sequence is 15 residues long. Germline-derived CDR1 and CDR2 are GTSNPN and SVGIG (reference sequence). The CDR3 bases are TGTGCCCGACAGGGGGTTTTGTCTGGGGCCAACGTCCTGACTTTC. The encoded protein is CARQGVLSGANVLTF.

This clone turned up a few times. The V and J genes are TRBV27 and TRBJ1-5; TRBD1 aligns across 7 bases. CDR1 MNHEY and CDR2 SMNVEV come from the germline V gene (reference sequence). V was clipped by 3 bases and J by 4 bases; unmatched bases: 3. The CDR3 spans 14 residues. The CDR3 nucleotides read TGTGCCAGCAGTTTCCGGGACAGTAATCAGCCCCAGCATTTT. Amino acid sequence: CASSFRDSNQPQHF.